The entry that follows covers one TCR beta chain sequence. Its target is unknown. The data belong to a study of shared clonotypes between healthy human individuals. Across the study: CD4 naive and memory got three plates each, CD8 naive two, CD8 memory one. General study points: The authors sampled blood alone, and tissue repertoires likely differ. Memory subsets generally showed lower estimated richness than naive subsets.

Sorted-subset replicate PCR reactions were performed with about 200 ng DNA, corresponding to roughly 30,000 T cell genomes. The protocol was immunoSEQ multiplex PCR, while the TCRdb copy is restricted to in-frame clones and leaves out a portion. Altogether under 2,000,000 clones are present, less than 95% being singletons, with the ten largest covering less than 1.5%. The naive CD8 subset, CD45RO-negative cells positively selected for CCR7, excluded terminally differentiated effector memory CD45RA+ cells. V shed 5 bases, J shed 5 bases, and the junction held 12 bases outside the gene matches. This CDR3 contains 16 residues. Germline CDR1 is LGHNA and CDR2 is YSLEER.

The TCR was taken from a man younger than 35 in good health. The rearrangement joins TRBV4-3 to TRBJ2-1; 7 bases line up with TRBD1. Sequencing was carried out using naive CD8+ T cells sorted from blood. CDR3 protein: CASSLSGQFLHNEQFF. CDR3 coding DNA: TGCGCCAGCAGCTTATCGGGACAGTTCCTCCACAATGAGCAGTTCTTC.